The 12 T cell receptor beta chains below all came from one sample that was sequenced in a study of Graves' ophthalmopathy and Graves' hyperthyroidism. RNA transcripts were the template, and TCR beta CDR3 regions were amplified from them. HTBI-primed first-round RT-PCR preceded second-round multiplex PCR. TCRdb independently ran MiXCR on the multiplex PCR reads; one entry per CDR3 protein. The sample has approximately 330,000 distinct CDR3 sequences; 17% are singletons. The specimen was peripheral blood. Source of these receptors: an adult man with Graves' ophthalmopathy.

This clonotype was seen at least ten times. The chain has TRBV20-1 and TRBJ1-1; TRBD1 aligns across 8 bases. The CDR3 spans 13 residues. Germline CDR1 DFQATT, CDR2 SNEGSKA (reference sequence). The V segment lost 5 bases and the J segment 5 bases; nucleotides outside the gene matches: 7. The CDR3 DNA reads TGCAGTGCTGCTCAGGGGGCGCGTACTGAAGCTTTCTTT. Translation: CSAAQGARTEAFF.

This clonotype was seen ten or more times. V is TRBV20-1 and J is TRBJ2-3, with unresolved D. V dropped 5 bases and J dropped 4 bases, with 22 bases sitting between them. The CDR3 is made up of 16 amino acids. Germline V gene sequence: CDR1 DFQATT, CDR2 SNEGSKA (reference sequence). This CDR3 reads CSALTTWRQRADTQYF. CDR3 nucleotides: TGCAGTGCTCTAACCACGTGGCGGCAAAGGGCAGATACGCAGTATTTT.

This clonotype was observed at least ten times. The chain recombines TRBV7-2 with TRBJ1-1; the match to TRBD1 covers 11 bases. The CDR3 is 15 residues long. Germline CDR1 reads SGHTA; CDR2 reads FQGNSA. V lost 4 bases, J lost 4 bases, and 5 bases stayed unmatched. The CDR3 spells CASSSDRGRVTEAFF. The CDR3 DNA follows: TGTGCCAGCAGCTCGGACAGGGGGCGAGTCACTGAAGCTTTCTTT.

This clonotype was observed at least ten times. V usage is TRBV6-5 and J usage is TRBJ2-7, with TRBD2 matching over 8 bases. This CDR3 contains 16 residues. The germline V gene encodes CDR1 MNHEY and CDR2 SVGAGI. Trimming removed 2 bases from V and 1 base from J; junction bases left unmatched: 7. The CDR3 reads CASSYGSGDTSYEQYF. DNA of the CDR3: TGTGCCAGCAGTTACGGTAGCGGGGATACTTCCTACGAGCAGTACTTC.

This clonotype was picked up many times. J is TRBJ2-7 and V is TRBV6-5; D remains ambiguous. The CDR3 has 14 amino acids. Germline lookup yields CDR1 MNHEY and CDR2 SVGAGI. V was clipped by 7 bases and J by 6 bases, with 19 bases between them. CDR3 sequence (DNA): TGTGCCAGCAACGAGGTGTCAGCTACGGGCGAGCAGTACTTC. This gives the protein CASNEVSATGEQYF.

This clonotype was counted between two and nine times. One end of the junction is discordant with germline, which a read error may explain. This chain links TRBV28 with TRBJ2-5; D is unresolved. Germline V gene data show CDR1 as MDHEN and CDR2 as SYDVKM. The CDR3 has 13 amino acids. In DNA form, the CDR3 reads TGTGCCAGCAGTTTAGTACAGCAAGAGACCCTGTACTTC. Amino acid sequence: CASSLVQQETLYF. The full variable domain, completed using reference TRBV28 and TRBJ2-5, is DVKVTQSSRYLVKRTGEKVFLECVQDMDHENMFWYRQDPGLGLRLIYFSYDVKMKEKGDIPEGYSVSREKKERFSLILESASTNQTSMYLCASSLVQQETLYFGPGTRLLVL.

The rearrangement uses TRBV12-3 or TRBV12-4 and TRBJ1-5; D is unclear. The length of the CDR3 is 13 residues. V shed 1 base and J shed 7 bases, with 8 bases lying between them. The chain's CDR3 is CASSLEGRQPQHF. The CDR3 region has the DNA TGTGCCAGCAGTTTAGAAGGGAGACAGCCCCAGCATTTT.

Only a few counts were recorded for this clonotype. The chain joins TRBV28 to TRBJ1-5; 7 nucleotides line up with TRBD1. The junction had 9 bases not matched to a gene; V was cut back by 6 bases and J by 7 bases. Germline V gives CDR1 MDHEN, CDR2 SYDVKM. There are 14 residues in the CDR3. The CDR3 coding sequence is TGTGCCAGCAGACAAACAGGGGAGGGACAGCCCCAGCATTTT. Translating it yields CASRQTGEGQPQHF. Full variable domain (rest looked up from reference TRBV28 and TRBJ1-5): DVKVTQSSRYLVKRTGEKVFLECVQDMDHENMFWYRQDPGLGLRLIYFSYDVKMKEKGDIPEGYSVSREKKERFSLILESASTNQTSMYLCASRQTGEGQPQHFGDGTRLSIL.

This clonotype has ten or more counts. CDR3 amino acids: CAWSQGTGGSKAFF. In nucleotides, the CDR3 is TGTGCCTGGAGTCAAGGGACAGGGGGTTCGAAAGCTTTCTTT. The chain has TRBV30 and TRBJ1-1; TRBD1 matches 11 bases. V shed 2 bases and J 9 bases; nucleotides not matched to a gene: 8. CDR1 GTSNPN and CDR2 SVGIG come from the germline V gene (reference sequence). CDR3 length equals 14 residues.

On this clonotype itself: Given a much more abundant clone one base away, this may be a read error. The chain recombines TRBV11-1 with TRBJ2-2; tentatively, D is TRBD1 or TRBD2 (6 bases each). This CDR3 is 16 amino acids long. Germline lookup yields CDR1 SGHAT and CDR2 FQDESV (reference sequence). CDR3 region: CAISPRGAKNTGELFF. CDR3 sequence (DNA): TGTGCCATCAGCCCAAGGGGGGCGAAAAACACCGGGGAGCTGTTTTTT.

This clonotype was detected many times. The chain carries TRBV6-2 or TRBV6-3 and TRBJ1-1, with 9 bases identical to TRBD1. Germline CDR1 MNHEY, CDR2 SVGEGT. This CDR3 is built from 15 residues. With V trimmed by 2 bases and J by 4 bases, 5 bases remained unmatched. The CDR3 nucleotides are TGTGCCAGCAGTTACGTGGCGGGACAGGGCACTGAAGCTTTCTTT. As protein: CASSYVAGQGTEAFF.

In its sample, this clonotype was seen a few times. This chain joins TRBV6-2 or TRBV6-3 and TRBJ2-5; 9 positions agree with TRBD2. The ends lost 2 bases at V and 5 bases at J; junction bases unmatched: 9. The CDR3 has 16 amino acids. Germline lookup yields CDR1 MNHEY and CDR2 SVGEGT. The CDR3 bases are TGTGCCAGCAGTTACCGGGGTAGCGGGAGTCGGGAGACCCAGTACTTC. It yields the protein CASSYRGSGSRETQYF.